Sequencing of this T cell receptor (beta chain) was carried out in a study of beta chain features in type 1 diabetes. The overall study: Across every sample, about 110 million sorted cells were examined in total.

What was sequenced were expressed TCRB transcripts, since all of the isolated RNA had been reverse transcribed. The table came from immunoSEQ multiplex PCR; TCRdb's copy has only in-frame clones and leaves some out. The sample yields approximately 57,000 clones, around 50% seen once. In regard to this clone: Its cognate antigen is unknown.

The CDR3 contains 15 residues. Per the germline V gene, CDR1 is SEHNR and CDR2 is FQNEAQ (reference sequence). Trimming took 1 base from V and 5 from J, leaving 14 bases between them. Findings and limits, study-wide: TCRB CDR3s from Type 1 diabetes patients were moderately but significantly shorter in all four CD4+ subsets.

Sequenced material: Tregs from blood. This chain joins TRBV7-9 and TRBJ1-2; perhaps TRBD1 as D (5 bases). This receptor was taken from a woman between 40 and 50 years old with type 1 diabetes. The CDR3 DNA sequence: TGTGCCAGCAGCTTAGACAGGCTGGCTCTGTATGGCTACACCTTC. It specifies CASSLDRLALYGYTF.